This T cell receptor (beta chain) was sequenced for a study of T cell responses to AZD1222 COVID-19 vaccine. The CDR3 runs 14 residues. Between the trimmed V and J ends, which lost 0 bases and 2 bases, there was a span of 6 bases. The V gene's germline CDR1 is SGHDT and CDR2 YYEEEE. Using immunoSEQ multiplex PCR, the repertoire was profiled, and TCRdb retains in-frame clones only, with some absent. The sample lists over 55,000 clones, 80% to 90% occurring once. On this clone: Its antigen remains unknown.

Study-wide results and limits: Rises in breadth and depth of Spike-specific TCRs came after two AZD1222 doses. Most donors were white British, females outnumbered males, and clonal diversity was possibly underestimated.

The origin of this receptor is an adult who received the AZD1222 COVID-19 vaccine. Here the sequenced sample was peripheral blood, taken 28 days after the second AZD1222 dose. This chain links TRBV5-6 with TRBJ2-1; maybe TRBD1 (6 bases). The CDR3 nucleotides are TGTGCCAGCAGCTTGGAGGGGGCCTACAATGAGCAGTTCTTC. Amino acids: CASSLEGAYNEQFF.